These 29 T cell receptor beta chains share one sample of origin, sequenced in a study of CD8+ T cells in alopecia areata. Extracted RNA was reverse transcribed into cDNA, the sequencing template. The repertoire was sequenced with immunoSEQ multiplex PCR; TCRdb's copy has only in-frame clones and lacks some. The data show over 120,000 clones, 58% seen once. This specimen was CD4+ T cells sorted from blood, taken at week 0. These TCRs come from a human donor with alopecia areata.

The V call is TRBV2, the J call TRBJ2-7; maybe TRBD2 (6 bases). The CDR3 contains 13 residues. The germline V and J ends were trimmed by 2 bases and 5 bases, with 10 bases remaining between them. CDR1 and CDR2 from the germline V gene are SNHLY and FYNNEI. CDR3 in amino acids: CASSERGIHEQYF. CDR3 sequence (DNA): TGTGCCAGCAGTGAACGGGGGATCCACGAGCAGTACTTC.

The CDR3: CSAGEGRNSGNTIYF. The CDR3 DNA sequence: TGCAGCGCCGGGGAAGGGAGGAACTCTGGAAACACCATATATTTT. The chain employs TRBV29-1 and TRBJ1-3; D is uncertain. This CDR3 region has 15 residues. V lost 7 bases and J lost 0, with 16 bases in between. Germline values: CDR1 SQVTM, CDR2 ANQGSEA. The complete variable domain, with remaining parts taken from reference TRBV29-1 and TRBJ1-3, reads SAVISQKPSRDICQRGTSLTIQCQVDSQVTMMFWYRQQPGQSLTLIATANQGSEATYESGFVIDKFPISRPNLTFSTLTVSNMSPEDSSIYLCSAGEGRNSGNTIYFGEGSWLTVV.

The V and J genes are TRBV5-4 and TRBJ1-2; no reliable D call. The CDR3 contains 15 residues. Per germline, CDR1 SGHNT and CDR2 YYREEE (reference sequence). Trimming shortened V by 0 bases and J by 4 bases, and 13 bases separated the two germline ends. The CDR3 nucleotides are TGTGCCAGCAGCTTGGTAGGAACGGGGAGCTATGGCTACACCTTC. Translation gives CASSLVGTGSYGYTF.

This chain connects TRBV29-1 to TRBJ2-3; D not certain. The CDR3 extends over 12 amino acids. Per the germline V gene, CDR1 is SQVTM and CDR2 is ANQGSEA. V lost 3 bases, J lost 1 base, and 5 bases lay in between. Here the CDR3 DNA reads TGCAGCGTTGATGTGGGCACAGATACGCAGTATTTT. It codes for CSVDVGTDTQYF.

The chain joins TRBV7-2 to TRBJ1-6; D is undetermined. The CDR3 contains 12 residues. The germline V and J ends were trimmed by 8 bases and 11 bases, with 13 bases remaining between them. The germline V gene encodes CDR1 SGHTA and CDR2 FQGNSA. This CDR3 reads CASASLGTPLHF. Here the CDR3 DNA reads TGTGCCAGCGCATCGCTTGGGACACCCCTCCACTTT.

This clone was counted a single time. This chain connects TRBV30 to TRBJ1-4; D might be TRBD1 (5 bases). Trimming stripped 0 bases from V and 10 bases from J, with 9 bases between. Per germline, CDR1 GTSNPN and CDR2 SVGIG (reference sequence). This CDR3 has 12 amino acids. The CDR3, as DNA: TGTGCCTGGAGTGTAACCGGGGGAAAACTGTTTTTT. Translation gives CAWSVTGGKLFF. The variable domain in full, completed from reference TRBV30 and TRBJ1-4, reads SQTIHQWPATLVQPVGSPLSLECTVEGTSNPNLYWYRQAAGRGLQLLFYSVGIGQISSEVPQNLSASRPQDRQFILSSKKLLLSDSGFYLCAWSVTGGKLFFGSGTQLSVL.

This clone was detected once. The chain combines TRBV5-6 with TRBJ2-5, with D possibly matching TRBD1 (6 bases). The germline V and J ends were trimmed by 3 bases and 7 bases, with 16 bases remaining between them. This CDR3 region has 14 residues. Germline CDR1 reads SGHDT; CDR2 reads YYEEEE. CDR3 sequence (DNA): TGTGCCAGCAGCTCAATACAGGGAGCAGGGACCCAGTACTTC. This encodes CASSSIQGAGTQYF.

The rearrangement uses TRBV4-3 and TRBJ2-6, with D uncertain. V gave up 0 bases and J gave up 0 bases, with 3 bases separating them. The CDR3 sequence is 15 residues long. Germline CDR1 is LGHNA and CDR2 is YSLEER. CDR3 sequence: CASSQDSSGANVLTF. The CDR3 DNA is TGCGCCAGCAGCCAAGATAGCTCTGGGGCCAACGTCCTGACTTTC.

This clone was seen once. The chain couples TRBV30 to TRBJ1-2; 7 nucleotides align to TRBD1. Trimming took 5 bases from V and 2 from J; bases not matched to a gene: 2. Germline CDR1 reads GTSNPN; CDR2 reads SVGIG (reference sequence). This CDR3 is 12 amino acids long. In nucleotides, the CDR3 is TGTGCCTGGGCGACAGGGAACTATGGCTACACCTTC. It translates to CAWATGNYGYTF.

This chain links TRBV30 with TRBJ2-2, with D uncertain. Trimming removed 0 bases at V and 5 bases at J, with 19 bases between. From germline, CDR1 is GTSNPN and CDR2 SVGIG (reference sequence). The CDR3 runs to 17 residues. CDR3 bases: TGTGCCTGGAGTGTACGTTTAGGACGTCCGAGGACCGGGGAGCTGTTTTTT. Residues: CAWSVRLGRPRTGELFF.

The CDR3 DNA sequence: TGTGCCAGCAGCTTAGCCAGCGGCAGCTCCTACGAGCAGTACTTC. This sequence encodes CASSLASGSSYEQYF. This sequence joins TRBV7-2 and TRBJ2-7, with a possible D match to TRBD2 (5 bases). Trimming stripped 0 bases from V and 0 bases from J, with 9 bases between. This CDR3 comprises 15 residues. The germline V gene has CDR1 SGHTA and CDR2 FQGNSA.

The V gene is TRBV6-5, the J gene TRBJ2-2; 9 nucleotides match TRBD1. Per the germline V gene, CDR1 is MNHEY and CDR2 is SVGAGI. The CDR3 consists of 15 residues. V trimming: 0 bases; J trimming: 4 bases; junction bases outside the gene matches: 0. CDR3 residues: CASSYSTGGTGELFF. CDR3 nucleotides: TGTGCCAGCAGTTACTCGACAGGGGGCACCGGGGAGCTGTTTTTT.

The chain recombines TRBV5-1 with TRBJ1-1; weak D call: TRBD1 (6 bases). This CDR3 has 13 residues. Germline V gene data show CDR1 as SGHRS and CDR2 as YFSETQ. The germline V and J ends were trimmed by 4 bases and 10 bases, with 17 bases remaining between them. CDR3 loop: CASSLPGQGRAFF. Here the CDR3 DNA reads TGCGCCAGCAGCCTCCCCGGCCAGGGGAGAGCTTTCTTT.

V and J are TRBV29-1 and TRBJ2-5; TRBD2 aligns across 7 bases. The CDR3 loop spans 13 amino acids. Looked up from germline, CDR1 is SQVTM and CDR2 is ANQGSEA. Trimming cost V 5 bases and J 5 bases; bases outside gene matches: 8. CDR3 DNA: TGCAGCGTTCGACTAGCTCTGTCGGAGACCCAGTACTTC. As protein: CSVRLALSETQYF.

The genes are TRBV29-1 and TRBJ2-6; D possibly corresponds to TRBD1 (6 bases). Per germline, CDR1 SQVTM and CDR2 ANQGSEA. The CDR3 sequence is 16 residues long. Trimming cost V 6 bases and J 4 bases, with 19 bases left between them. The CDR3 DNA reads as TGCAGCGTCGAGAGGTCAGGGGTAACAGGGGCCAACGTCCTGACTTTC. This translates into CSVERSGVTGANVLTF. The variable domain in full, with the rest retrieved from reference TRBV29-1 and TRBJ2-6, is SAVISQKPSRDICQRGTSLTIQCQVDSQVTMMFWYRQQPGQSLTLIATANQGSEATYESGFVIDKFPISRPNLTFSTLTVSNMSPEDSSIYLCSVERSGVTGANVLTFGAGSRLTVL.

In this sample, this clone turned up a few times. The chain joins TRBV30 to TRBJ1-1; D is unresolved. Germline V gene sequence: CDR1 GTSNPN, CDR2 SVGIG (reference sequence). V was shortened by 5 bases and J by 0 bases, with 7 bases between the two germline ends. This CDR3 is 12 amino acids long. The CDR3 nucleotides are TGTGCCTGGGGCCGGATGAACACTGAAGCTTTCTTT. Its translation is CAWGRMNTEAFF.

This clone was seen more than once but under ten times. The chain couples TRBV29-1 to TRBJ2-7; D is perhaps TRBD2 (5 bases). The CDR3 loop spans 13 amino acids. The V end lost 3 bases, the J end lost 3 bases, and 12 bases lay between the germline ends. Germline CDR1 reads SQVTM; CDR2 reads ANQGSEA. The CDR3 reads CSVERAGYYEQYF. The CDR3 coding sequence is TGCAGCGTTGAGAGGGCAGGATACTACGAGCAGTACTTC.

On this clone itself: The identical CDR3 is also encoded by other nucleotide sequences in the sample. This chain connects TRBV2 to TRBJ2-3; D gene ambiguous. Germline-derived CDR1 and CDR2 are SNHLY and FYNNEI. V lost 4 bases and J lost 3, with 14 bases in between. This CDR3 has 15 amino acids. CDR3 sequence: CASSGSGRVTDTQYF. Here the CDR3 DNA reads TGTGCCAGCAGTGGATCGGGTCGGGTTACAGATACGCAGTATTTT.

This chain links TRBV20-1 with TRBJ2-1; D might be TRBD1 (6 bases). Trimming left V 4 bases short and J 7 bases short, with 8 bases between. The CDR3 totals 11 residues. From germline, CDR1 is DFQATT and CDR2 SNEGSKA (reference sequence). CDR3 sequence: CSATGENEQFF. The CDR3, as DNA: TGCAGTGCTACAGGGGAAAATGAGCAGTTCTTC.

This clone was counted only a few times. The J gene is TRBJ1-1, the V gene TRBV2; no definite D call. Germline CDR1 SNHLY, CDR2 FYNNEI. This CDR3 has 13 amino acids. The V end lost 5 bases, the J end lost 1 base, and 8 bases lay between the germline ends. CDR3 amino acids: CASSIAANTEAFF. The CDR3 DNA reads TGTGCCAGCAGTATTGCAGCGAACACTGAAGCTTTCTTT.

This chain links TRBV21-1 with TRBJ2-7; the tabulated D call, TRBD2, remains unverified against the DNA. TRBV21-1 constitutes a pseudogene. The length of the CDR3 is 15 residues. CDR3 sequence reads: CASSKGAGGINEQYF. CDR3 DNA: TGTGCCAGCAGCAAAGGAGCGGGGGGGATCAACGAGCAGTACTTC.

V and J are TRBV9 and TRBJ2-7; D is unclear. The V end was cut by 2 bases, the J end by 5 bases, with 17 bases between. Germline V gene data show CDR1 as SGDLS and CDR2 as YYNGEE. There are 15 residues in the CDR3. CDR3 nucleotide sequence: TGTGCCAGCAGCGTGTTGGGGTTACCAACCGACGAGCAGTACTTC. As protein: CASSVLGLPTDEQYF.

This sequence joins TRBV4-3 and TRBJ1-5, with a tentative D call TRBD1 (5 bases). V was trimmed by 2 bases and J by 3 bases, leaving 8 bases between them. Germline V gives CDR1 LGHNA, CDR2 YSLEER. This CDR3 is 14 amino acids long. CDR3: CASSQRTTNQPQHF. CDR3 nucleotide sequence: TGCGCCAGCAGCCAACGGACAACCAATCAGCCCCAGCATTTT.

The chain links TRBV29-1 to TRBJ1-1, with a possible D match to TRBD1 (5 bases). This CDR3 region has 13 residues. Germline V gene data show CDR1 as SQVTM and CDR2 as ANQGSEA. Trimming took 7 bases from V and 1 from J, leaving 13 bases between them. CDR3 nucleotide sequence: TGCAGCGCAGAAAAGACAGCGAACACTGAAGCTTTCTTT. It yields the protein CSAEKTANTEAFF.

The chain links TRBV11-2 to TRBJ2-5; TRBD2 matches at 8 bases. V trimming: 6 bases; J trimming: 5 bases; junction bases outside the gene matches: 11. CDR1 and CDR2 from the germline V gene are SGHAT and FQNNGV. This CDR3 comprises 15 residues. In DNA form, the CDR3 reads TGTGCCAGCAGTCCGGGGGGGGTAGCGCAGGAGACCCAGTACTTC. Its protein is CASSPGGVAQETQYF.

The genes are TRBV18 and TRBJ2-3; 9 positions match TRBD2. Germline trimming cut 6 bases from V and 1 base from J; bases unmatched to any gene: 5. CDR3 length: 15 residues. CDR1 and CDR2 from the germline V gene are KGHSH and LQKENI. The CDR3 reads CASSALAGRTDTQYF. CDR3 DNA: TGTGCCAGCTCTGCCCTAGCGGGGCGCACAGATACGCAGTATTTT.

V gene TRBV10-3 combines with J gene TRBJ1-6; 9 nucleotides line up with TRBD1. V shed 6 bases, J shed 9 bases, and the junction held 6 bases outside the gene matches. The V gene's germline CDR1 is ENHRY and CDR2 SYGVKD. This CDR3 is built from 14 residues. In DNA form, the CDR3 reads TGTGCCATCAGGGGGACAGGGTTGAGTTCACCCCTCCACTTT. Translated, it gives CAIRGTGLSSPLHF.

This CDR3 is CASSWPGAGELFF. CDR3 in DNA: TGTGCCAGCAGCTGGCCCGGGGCCGGGGAGCTGTTTTTT. The V gene is TRBV11-3, the J gene TRBJ2-2, with D possibly being TRBD2 (5 bases). The CDR3 loop spans 13 amino acids. Trimming shortened V by 4 bases and J by 6 bases, and 9 bases separated the two germline ends. Germline lookup yields CDR1 SGHNT and CDR2 YENEEA.

The chain employs TRBV6-5 and TRBJ2-3, with 8 bases that match TRBD1. V was clipped by 2 bases and J by 2 bases; unmatched bases: 6. Per germline, CDR1 MNHEY and CDR2 SVGAGI. The CDR3 is 16 amino acids. Here the CDR3 DNA reads TGTGCCAGCAGTTACGGGCCAGGGGGCCTCACAGATACGCAGTATTTT. Translating it yields CASSYGPGGLTDTQYF.